The entry below describes one T cell receptor (beta chain). Trimming removed 7 bases from V and 0 bases from J; junction bases left unmatched: 4. Germline CDR1 SEHNR, CDR2 FQNEAQ (reference sequence). The CDR3 runs 15 residues. The sample originates from a study of blood T cell repertoires in COVID-19. Study overall: Samples representing acute and convalescent COVID-19 were sourced from the United States, Italy and Spain. T cells, B-cell-depleted T cells, or PBMCs provided the cDNA or gDNA that served as material.

Authors' analysis steps: Estimates of nucleated cell counts were drawn from the amplification of reference gene primers. Assay used: immunoSEQ multiplex PCR; TCRdb lists only in-frame clones, some missing. The V and J calls and clone size were taken over from that table, and D and trimming were inferred from the DNA. The profile shows more than 70,000 clones, approximately 86% of them singletons. The V gene is TRBV7-9, the J gene TRBJ2-5; TRBD2 matches at 11 bases. Material for sequencing was peripheral blood. This clonotype was sampled from a man aged 60-69 years with acute or convalescent COVID-19. The CDR3 loop reads CASIGTSGNQETQYF. For the CDR3, the DNA is TGTGCCAGCATCGGGACTAGCGGAAACCAAGAGACCCAGTACTTC. The variable domain in full, with the rest retrieved from reference TRBV7-9 and TRBJ2-5, is DTGVSQNPRHKITKRGQNVTFRCDPISEHNRLYWYRQTLGQGPEFLTYFQNEAQLEKSRLLSDRFSAERPKGSFSTLEIQRTEQGDSAMYLCASIGTSGNQETQYFGPGTRLLVL.